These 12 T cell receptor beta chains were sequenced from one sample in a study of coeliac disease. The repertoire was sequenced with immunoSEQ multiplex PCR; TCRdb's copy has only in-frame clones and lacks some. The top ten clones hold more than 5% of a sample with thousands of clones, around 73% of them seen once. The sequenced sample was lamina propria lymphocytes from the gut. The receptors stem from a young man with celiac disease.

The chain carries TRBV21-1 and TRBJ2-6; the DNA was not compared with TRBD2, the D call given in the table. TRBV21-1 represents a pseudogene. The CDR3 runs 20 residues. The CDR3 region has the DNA TGTGCCAGCAGCAAACACCGAGCGGGAGGGCCCGGTTACGGGGCCAACGTCCTGACTTTC. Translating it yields CASSKHRAGGPGYGANVLTF.

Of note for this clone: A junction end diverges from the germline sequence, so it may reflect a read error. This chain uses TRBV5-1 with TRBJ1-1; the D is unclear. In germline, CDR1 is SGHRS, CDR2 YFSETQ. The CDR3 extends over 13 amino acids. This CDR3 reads CASSLGTNTKAFF. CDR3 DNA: TGCGCCAGCAGCTTGGGAACGAACACTAAAGCTTTCTTT.

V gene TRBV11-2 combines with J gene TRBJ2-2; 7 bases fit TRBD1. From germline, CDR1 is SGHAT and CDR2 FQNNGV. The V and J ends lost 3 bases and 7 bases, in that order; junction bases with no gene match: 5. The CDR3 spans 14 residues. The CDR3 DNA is TGTGCCAGCAGCTTCGACAGGGTGAACGGGGAGCTGTTTTTT. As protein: CASSFDRVNGELFF.

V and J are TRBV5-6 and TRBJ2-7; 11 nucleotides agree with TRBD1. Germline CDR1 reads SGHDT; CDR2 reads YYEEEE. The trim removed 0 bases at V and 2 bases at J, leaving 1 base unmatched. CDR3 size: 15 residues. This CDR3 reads CASSLGTGGPYEQYF. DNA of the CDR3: TGTGCCAGCAGCTTGGGGACAGGGGGCCCCTACGAGCAGTACTTC.

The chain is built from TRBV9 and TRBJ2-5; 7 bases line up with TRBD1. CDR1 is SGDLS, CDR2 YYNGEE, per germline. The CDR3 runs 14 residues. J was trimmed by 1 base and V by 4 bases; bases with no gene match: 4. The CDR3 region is CASSYAGGQETQYF. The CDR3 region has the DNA TGTGCCAGCAGCTACGCAGGGGGCCAAGAGACCCAGTACTTC.

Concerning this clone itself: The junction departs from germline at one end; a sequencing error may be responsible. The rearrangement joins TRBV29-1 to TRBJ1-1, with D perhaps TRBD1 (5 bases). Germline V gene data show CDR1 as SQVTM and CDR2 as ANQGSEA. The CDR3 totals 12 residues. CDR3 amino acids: CSVGHMNTKAFF. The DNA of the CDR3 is TGCAGCGTCGGACACATGAACACTAAAGCTTTCTTT.

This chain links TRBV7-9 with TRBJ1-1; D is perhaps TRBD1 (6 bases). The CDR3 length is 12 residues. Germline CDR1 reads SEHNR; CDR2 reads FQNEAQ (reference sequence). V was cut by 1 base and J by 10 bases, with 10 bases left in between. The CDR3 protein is CASSLDTGLAFF. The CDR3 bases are TGTGCCAGCAGCTTAGATACAGGGTTAGCTTTCTTT.

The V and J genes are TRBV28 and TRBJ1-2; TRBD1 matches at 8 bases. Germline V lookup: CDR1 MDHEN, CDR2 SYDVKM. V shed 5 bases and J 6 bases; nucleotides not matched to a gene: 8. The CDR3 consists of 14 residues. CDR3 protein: CASSPGQGADGYTF. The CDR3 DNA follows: TGTGCCAGCAGTCCTGGACAGGGAGCGGATGGCTACACCTTC.

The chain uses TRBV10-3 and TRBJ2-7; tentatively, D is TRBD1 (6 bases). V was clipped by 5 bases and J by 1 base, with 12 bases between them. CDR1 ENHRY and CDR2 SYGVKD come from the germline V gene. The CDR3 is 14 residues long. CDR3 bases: TGTGCCATCAGTAGGGACAAGTCGTCCTACGAGCAGTACTTC. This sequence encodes CAISRDKSSYEQYF.

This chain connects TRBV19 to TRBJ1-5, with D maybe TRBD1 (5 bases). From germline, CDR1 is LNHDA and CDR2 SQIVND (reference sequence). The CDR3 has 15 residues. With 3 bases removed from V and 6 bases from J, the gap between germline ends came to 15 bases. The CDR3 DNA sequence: TGTGCCAGTAGTATGGCAGGGCTGCCAAGTCAGCCCCAGCATTTT. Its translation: CASSMAGLPSQPQHF.

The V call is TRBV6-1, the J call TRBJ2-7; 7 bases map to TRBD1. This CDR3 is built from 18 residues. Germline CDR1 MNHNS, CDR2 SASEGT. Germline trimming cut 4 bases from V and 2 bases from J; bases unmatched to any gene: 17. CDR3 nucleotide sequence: TGTGCCAGCAGTGCATACTACACGACAGGGTTTGGGGCCTACGAGCAGTACTTC. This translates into CASSAYYTTGFGAYEQYF.

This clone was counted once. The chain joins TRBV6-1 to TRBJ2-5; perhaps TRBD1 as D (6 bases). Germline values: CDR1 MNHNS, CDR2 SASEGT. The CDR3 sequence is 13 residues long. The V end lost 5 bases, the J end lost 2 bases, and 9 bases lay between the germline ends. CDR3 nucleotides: TGTGCCAGCAGTAACAGGGCACAAGAGACCCAGTACTTC. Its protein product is CASSNRAQETQYF.